The entry below gives a single TCR beta chain sequence along with its context. Its specificity is not known. The data were produced by immunoSEQ multiplex PCR, yet TCRdb's version contains in-frame clones alone and is incomplete. Found here are fewer than 150,000 clones, over 90% of them singletons; the top ten hold 1.5% to 1.7%. This record belongs to a study of CD4+ T cells in melanoma. Study-wide results and caveats: CD8+ T cell, macrophage and B cell function reportedly correlated with neoantigen-specific CD4+ T cells.

Germline-derived CDR1 and CDR2 are SNHLY and FYNNEI. Trimming pared 6 bases from V and 5 bases from J, leaving 17 bases between. This CDR3 has 15 residues. The clonotype comes from a human donor with melanoma. The chain is built from TRBV2 and TRBJ1-5, with D unclear. CDR3 protein: CASRLGSGPDQPQHF. The CDR3 DNA reads as TGTGCCAGCAGGCTCGGGTCGGGTCCCGATCAGCCCCAGCATTTT.